This T cell receptor beta chain was sequenced in a study of blood T cell repertoires in COVID-19 (dated by TCRdb to 2020 to 2022). In the study overall: Recovered participants in ImmuneRACE Cohort 3 were defined as having two consecutive negative NP/OP PCR tests, clearance from a healthcare professional, or resolution of symptoms. The material from the prospective study consisted of cDNA or gDNA derived from T cells, B-cell-depleted T cells, or PBMCs. The sample metadata nearly always contained a de-identified subject ID, COVID-19 status, age in years and sex. A freely available public database, intended as a resource for researchers studying the immune response to SARS-CoV-2, is where the repertoires were released. The dataset comprised deeply sampled blood TCRbeta repertoires from subjects exposed to, actively infected with, or recovered from COVID-19. Where available, HLA class I and class II types were taken from metadata supplied by the sample provider and were not determined by assay-based typing. The samples were drawn from two sources: the first 160 participants of the ongoing ImmuneRACE study, and over 950 subjects contributed by 6 global collaborators. The collaborator samples originated in the United States, Italy and Spain and spanned the acute and convalescent phases of COVID-19.

A note on this clone: No antigen is known for it. The input lacks base qualities; no much larger clone sits a single base away.

TCRbeta CDR3 regions were amplified from genomic DNA using the immunoSEQ Assay, a bias-controlled multiplex PCR. In the paper's pipeline: The number of nucleated cells in each sample was estimated by amplification of reference gene primers within the assay. To quantify the absolute abundance of each unique TCRbeta CDR3 rearrangement, sequence reads were collapsed and filtered. For each sample, productive Simpson clonality was calculated by taking the square root of Simpson's diversity index across productive rearrangements. TCRdb took this table from immuneACCESS and kept in-frame rearrangements with V and J called. Such tables lack part of the clones; where checked against another copy, unresolved V genes explain under half of the gap, and the rest is unexplained. The D gene and trimming were derived from the DNA, and the V and J assignments and clone size from that table. This sample lists 250,000 to 350,000 clones; around 89% were detected once. The ten largest make up 2% to 2.5% of the sample.

At the junction V is shortened by 5 bases and J by 6 bases; bases outside the gene matches: 4. The CDR3 goes from the cysteine to the phenylalanine over 13 residues. The entry retains the CDR3 DNA only, 39 bases that are in frame from base 1. Reading the germline V gene (reference sequence) gives CDR1 SEHNR and CDR2 FQNEAQ. In the prospective study, participants were 18 to 89 years old, resided in about two dozen geographic areas of the United States, and were enrolled through a virtual design. Cohort assignment in the prospective study relied on participant-reported clinical history from a screening survey and a study questionnaire. In the prospective study, mobile phlebotomists collected whole blood, serum and a nasopharyngeal or oropharyngeal swab from each participant. Prospective study participants could optionally give additional blood draws and questionnaires over an approximately 2-month period. Prospective study blood samples were shipped either frozen or at room temperature before DNA extraction.

Summary of the overall study and its limitations: The amount of clinical and demographic metadata varied by source and participant and was provided uncurated.

The V and J genes are TRBV7-9 and TRBJ2-3; a stretch of 8 junction bases matches TRBD1. This TCR was sampled from a woman aged 60-70 years in a cohort exposed to, infected with or recovered from COVID-19 (not recorded which). Sequencing was performed on PBMCs or T cells enriched from blood (not recorded which). The CDR3 in this case is CASSRRQGDTQYF. The base sequence is TGTGCCAGCAGCAGACGACAGGGGGATACGCAGTATTTT.